The 21 T cell receptor beta chains below come from one sample, sequenced in a study of early T cells in non-severe SARS-CoV-2 infection. TCRdb redid the calling of the 5' RACE reads with MiXCR, one entry per CDR3 protein. The sample yields about 69,000 distinct CDR3 sequences, about 9% seen once. Material: whole blood. These receptors all stem from an adult who was a healthcare worker with PCR-confirmed SARS-CoV-2 infection or an uninfected control (not recorded which).

This clonotype was seen repeatedly, ten times or more. The gene calls are TRBV5-1 and TRBJ1-5; a weak D match, TRBD1 (5 bases). V was trimmed by 2 bases and J by 5 bases, leaving 11 bases between them. The CDR3 runs 14 residues. Germline V gene sequence: CDR1 SGHRS, CDR2 YFSETQ. CDR3 DNA sequence: TGCGCCAGCAGCTTAGGGCAGGGAGATCAGCCCCAGCATTTT. Its translation is CASSLGQGDQPQHF.

This clonotype has ten or more counts. This chain links TRBV2 with TRBJ2-3; 8 bases map to TRBD1. The junction had 3 bases not matched to a gene; V was cut back by 5 bases and J by 2 bases. Germline assignment: CDR1 SNHLY and CDR2 FYNNEI. The CDR3 runs 14 residues. CDR3 nucleotide sequence: TGTGCCAGCAGTCCGACAGGGGACACAGATACGCAGTATTTT. It is translated as CASSPTGDTDTQYF.

The rearrangement links TRBV19 to TRBJ1-4; no firm D call. The germline V gene encodes CDR1 LNHDA and CDR2 SQIVND (reference sequence). Trimming left V 2 bases short and J 4 bases short, with 8 bases between. This CDR3 has 14 amino acids. In DNA form, the CDR3 reads TGTGCCAGTAGTATAAGTCGGAATAATGAAAAACTGTTTTTT. This gives the protein CASSISRNNEKLFF.

The V call is TRBV29-1, the J call TRBJ2-7; D remains unclear. In germline, CDR1 is SQVTM, CDR2 ANQGSEA. The V gene lost 7 bases and the J gene lost 5 bases, with 12 bases spanning the gap. The CDR3 has 11 residues. CDR3 loop: CSGAVTDEQYF. CDR3 nucleotide sequence: TGCAGCGGGGCAGTAACGGACGAGCAGTACTTC.

V is TRBV7-8 and J is TRBJ2-5; 9 bases fit TRBD2. Per germline, CDR1 SGHVS and CDR2 FQNEAQ. The CDR3 has 17 residues. With V trimmed by 0 bases and J by 5 bases, 10 bases remained unmatched. The CDR3 here is CASSLANPSGAGETQYF. The CDR3 nucleotides read TGTGCCAGCAGCTTAGCGAACCCTAGCGGGGCCGGCGAGACCCAGTACTTC.

This clonotype occurred a few times. This chain joins TRBV29-1 and TRBJ2-3, with 11 positions matching TRBD1. This CDR3 is built from 16 residues. J lost 5 bases, V lost 6 bases, and 13 bases had no gene match. Germline V gene data show CDR1 as SQVTM and CDR2 as ANQGSEA. CDR3 residues: CSVRDRGDSKGDTQYF. The CDR3 DNA sequence: TGCAGCGTCCGGGACAGGGGGGATTCCAAGGGAGATACGCAGTATTTT.

This clonotype was found many times. The chain joins TRBV5-1 to TRBJ2-1; TRBD1 aligns across 7 bases. Germline V gene data show CDR1 as SGHRS and CDR2 as YFSETQ. V shed 0 bases and J 6 bases; nucleotides not matched to a gene: 3. The CDR3 has 14 amino acids. The DNA for the CDR3 is TGCGCCAGCAGCTTGGGACAGGGCAGCAATGAGCAGTTCTTC. Translating it yields CASSLGQGSNEQFF.

The table lists this clonotype with many counts. CDR3: CASSPTVGSGYEQYF. The CDR3 DNA reads as TGTGCCAGCAGCCCTACTGTAGGTAGCGGCTACGAGCAGTACTTC. The chain joins TRBV7-6 to TRBJ2-7; D might be TRBD2 (6 bases). V was cut by 5 bases and J by 3 bases, with 17 bases left in between. This CDR3 has 15 amino acids. From germline, CDR1 is SGHVS and CDR2 FNYEAQ.

This clonotype appeared a few times. V and J are TRBV2 and TRBJ2-2, with TRBD1 identical over 9 bases. J lost 4 bases, V lost 6 bases, and 9 bases had no gene match. Per germline, CDR1 SNHLY and CDR2 FYNNEI. The CDR3 length is 16 residues. CDR3 DNA: TGTGCCAGCAGGCGGACGACAGGGGGAAGCACCGGGGAGCTGTTTTTT. Residues: CASRRTTGGSTGELFF.

This clonotype showed up many times. The chain carries TRBV20-1 and TRBJ1-5; D is undetermined. V was shortened by 2 bases and J by 4 bases, with 3 bases between the two germline ends. Per the germline V gene, CDR1 is DFQATT and CDR2 is SNEGSKA (reference sequence). CDR3 size: 11 residues. The DNA for the CDR3 is TGCAGTGCTAGATTAAATCAGCCCCAGCATTTT. Its translation: CSARLNQPQHF.

This clonotype was observed many times. CDR3 in amino acids: CASRHLMNTEAFF. In nucleotides, the CDR3 is TGTGCCAGTAGGCACCTCATGAACACTGAAGCTTTCTTT. V is TRBV19 and J is TRBJ1-1; no reliable D call. The CDR3 covers 13 residues. Trimming took 6 bases from V and 0 from J, leaving 8 bases between them. The germline V gene encodes CDR1 LNHDA and CDR2 SQIVND (reference sequence).

The chain carries TRBV4-3 and TRBJ1-2; D is possibly TRBD1 (6 bases). Germline V gene sequence: CDR1 LGHNA, CDR2 YSLEER. The CDR3 consists of 15 residues. V was shortened by 0 bases and J by 5 bases, with 13 bases between the two germline ends. This CDR3 is CASSQEYRVRYGYTF. CDR3 sequence (DNA): TGCGCCAGCAGCCAAGAATACAGGGTTAGGTATGGCTACACCTTC.

Notes on this clonotype: This sequence may be a read error, since a much larger clone differs from it by one base. This chain links TRBV7-9 with TRBJ1-5, with unresolved D. The CDR3 runs to 12 residues. The ends were cut back, 1 base at V and 2 bases at J, with 0 bases in the middle. Germline V gives CDR1 SEHNR, CDR2 FQNEAQ (reference sequence). This CDR3 is CASSLGNQPQHF. The CDR3 DNA sequence: TGTGCCAGCAGCTTAGGCAATCAGCCCCAGCATTTT.

A few counts support this clonotype. V and J are TRBV6-1 and TRBJ2-3; the D gene is possibly TRBD2 (7 bases). The germline V gene has CDR1 MNHNS and CDR2 SASEGT. V was clipped by 4 bases and J by 4 bases, with 15 bases between them. CDR3 length equals 15 residues. The CDR3 nucleotides read TGTGCCAGCAGTGTAGAGGGGGGGTGGGCAGATACGCAGTATTTT. Its translation is CASSVEGGWADTQYF.

The rearrangement joins TRBV5-1 to TRBJ2-4; weak D call: TRBD2 (5 bases). The CDR3 contains 15 residues. Trimming pared 4 bases from V and 8 bases from J, leaving 19 bases between. Germline values: CDR1 SGHRS, CDR2 YFSETQ. CDR3 nucleotides: TGCGCCAGCAGCCCTGGGAGCATTGGTAATGACATTCAGTACTTC. This sequence encodes CASSPGSIGNDIQYF.

The V gene is TRBV12-3 or TRBV12-4, the J gene TRBJ1-4; TRBD1 matches at 7 bases. This CDR3 is 15 amino acids long. V was pared by 3 bases and J by 4 bases, with 5 bases of the junction left unmatched. CDR3 region: CASSFGTEYNEKLFF. In DNA, the CDR3 is TGTGCCAGCAGTTTTGGGACAGAATATAATGAAAAACTGTTTTTT.

This clonotype appeared many times. The chain links TRBV7-2 to TRBJ2-7; TRBD2 matches at 8 bases. The germline V gene has CDR1 SGHTA and CDR2 FQGNSA. V dropped 3 bases and J dropped 2; count of bases not matched to a gene: 6. This CDR3 has 15 amino acids. CDR3 bases: TGTGCCAGCAGCTTCAGCGGGAGTCTTCCCTACGAGCAGTACTTC. Amino acids: CASSFSGSLPYEQYF.

In its sample, this clonotype was seen many times. The chain couples TRBV28 to TRBJ2-7, with a weak D call TRBD1 (6 bases). CDR3 length: 15 amino acids. Germline V gene sequence: CDR1 MDHEN, CDR2 SYDVKM. The V end lost 5 bases, the J end lost 4 bases, and 18 bases lay between the germline ends. CDR3 amino acids: CASSEIQGSRYEQYF. In nucleotides, the CDR3 is TGTGCCAGCAGTGAAATACAGGGTAGTCGGTACGAGCAGTACTTC. Together with reference TRBV28 and TRBJ2-7, the CDR3 gives the full variable domain: DVKVTQSSRYLVKRTGEKVFLECVQDMDHENMFWYRQDPGLGLRLIYFSYDVKMKEKGDIPEGYSVSREKKERFSLILESASTNQTSMYLCASSEIQGSRYEQYFGPGTRLTVT.

In this sample, this clonotype turned up a few times. V gene TRBV20-1 combines with J gene TRBJ2-1; TRBD2 is a possible D gene (5 bases). Trimming removed 0 bases from V and 8 bases from J, with 14 bases in between. CDR3 length equals 14 residues. The germline CDR1 and CDR2 sequences are DFQATT and SNEGSKA (reference sequence). The CDR3 DNA sequence: TGCAGTGCTAGAGAGGGGAAGGGAGAGTATGAGCAGTTCTTC. Translated, it gives CSAREGKGEYEQFF.

This clonotype has a count of ten or more. The chain joins TRBV10-2 to TRBJ2-2, with 8 positions matching TRBD1. Germline V gene lookup returns CDR1 WSHSY and CDR2 SAAADI. V shed 6 bases, J shed 4 bases, and the junction held 4 bases outside the gene matches. There are 14 residues in the CDR3. The DNA for the CDR3 is TGCGCCAGCAGGCAACAGGGGGTCACCGGGGAGCTGTTTTTT. Protein product: CASRQQGVTGELFF.

V and J are TRBV12-3 or TRBV12-4 and TRBJ2-4; D uncertain. Trimming removed 2 bases at V and 13 bases at J, with 15 bases between. The CDR3 has 13 residues. The CDR3, as DNA: TGTGCCAGCAGTTTAAAGGAGCTGGACCCACAGTACTTC. Protein: CASSLKELDPQYF.